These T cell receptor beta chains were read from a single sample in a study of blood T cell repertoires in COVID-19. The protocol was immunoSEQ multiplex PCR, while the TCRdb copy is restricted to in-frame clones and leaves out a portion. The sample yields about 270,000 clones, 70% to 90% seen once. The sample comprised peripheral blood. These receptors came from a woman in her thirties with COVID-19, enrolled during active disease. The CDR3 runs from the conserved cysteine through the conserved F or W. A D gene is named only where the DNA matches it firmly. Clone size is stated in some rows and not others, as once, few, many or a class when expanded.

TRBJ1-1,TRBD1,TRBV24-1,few,CATSDTTGETEAFF,TGTGCCACCAGTGACACGACAGGGGAGACTGAAGCTTTCTTT
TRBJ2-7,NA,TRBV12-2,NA,CASRLAERGVRQYF,TGTGCAAGTCGCTTAGCTGAGCGGGGGGTTCGGCAGTACTTC
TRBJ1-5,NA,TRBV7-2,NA,CASSLDPRFNQPQHF,TGTGCCAGCAGCTTAGACCCCAGGTTCAATCAGCCCCAGCATTTT
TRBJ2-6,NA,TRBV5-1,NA,CASSLRGKGSGANVLTF,TGCGCCAGCAGCTTGCGGGGGAAAGGCTCTGGGGCCAACGTCCTGACTTTC
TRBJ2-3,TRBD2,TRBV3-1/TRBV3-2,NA,CASSPPSGASGGTQYF,TGTGCCAGCAGCCCTCCTAGCGGGGCCTCGGGGGGTACGCAGTATTTT
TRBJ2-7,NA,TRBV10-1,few,CASSDPGGAPYEQYF,TGCGCCAGCAGTGATCCCGGCGGAGCCCCCTACGAGCAGTACTTC
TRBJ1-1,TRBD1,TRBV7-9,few,CASSHPTGGAGDTEAFF,TGTGCCAGCAGCCACCCTACAGGGGGCGCGGGTGACACTGAAGCTTTCTTT
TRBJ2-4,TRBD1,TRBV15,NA,CATSRGTGTGNIQYF,TGTGCCACCAGCAGAGGAACCGGGACAGGGAACATTCAGTACTTC
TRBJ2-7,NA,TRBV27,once,CASSLGGTPAYEQYF,TGTGCCAGCAGTTTAGGTGGGACTCCCGCCTACGAGCAGTACTTC
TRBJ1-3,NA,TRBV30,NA,CAKETSGNTIYF,TGTGCGAAAGAGACTTCTGGAAACACCATATATTTT